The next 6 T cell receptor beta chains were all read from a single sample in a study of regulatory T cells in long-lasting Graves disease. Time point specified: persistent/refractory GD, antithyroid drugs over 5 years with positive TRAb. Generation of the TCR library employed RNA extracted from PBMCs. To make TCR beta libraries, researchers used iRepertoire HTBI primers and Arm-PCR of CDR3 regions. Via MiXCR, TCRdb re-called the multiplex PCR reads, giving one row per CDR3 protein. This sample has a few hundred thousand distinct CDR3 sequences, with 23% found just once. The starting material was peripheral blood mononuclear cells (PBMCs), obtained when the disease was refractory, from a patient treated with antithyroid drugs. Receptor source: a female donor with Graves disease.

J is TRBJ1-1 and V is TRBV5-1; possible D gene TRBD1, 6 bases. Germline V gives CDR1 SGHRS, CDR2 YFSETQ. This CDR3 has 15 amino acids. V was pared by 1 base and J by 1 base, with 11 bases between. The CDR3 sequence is CASSLSGQPNTEAFF. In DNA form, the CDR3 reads TGCGCCAGCAGCTTGTCTGGACAGCCGAACACTGAAGCTTTCTTT.

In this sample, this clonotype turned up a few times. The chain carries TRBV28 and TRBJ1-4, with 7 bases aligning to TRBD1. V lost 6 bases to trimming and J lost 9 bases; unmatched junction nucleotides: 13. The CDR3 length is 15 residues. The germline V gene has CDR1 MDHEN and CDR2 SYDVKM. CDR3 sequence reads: CASSLATGKIQKLFF. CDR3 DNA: TGTGCCAGCAGCTTGGCGACAGGGAAAATTCAAAAACTGTTTTTT.

The CDR3 protein is CASRISGGAGQPQHF. The CDR3 region has the DNA TGTGCCAGCAGGATTTCAGGGGGCGCTGGGCAGCCCCAGCATTTT. The chain joins TRBV6-2 or TRBV6-3 to TRBJ1-5; TRBD1 matches 8 bases. Germline loops: CDR1 MNHEY, CDR2 SVGEGT. The trim removed 6 bases at V and 7 bases at J, leaving 11 bases unmatched. This CDR3 is 15 amino acids long.

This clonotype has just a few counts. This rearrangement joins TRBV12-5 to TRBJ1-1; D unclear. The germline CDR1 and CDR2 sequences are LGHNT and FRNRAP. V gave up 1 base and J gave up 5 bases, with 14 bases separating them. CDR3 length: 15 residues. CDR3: CASGLEPRRVTEAFF. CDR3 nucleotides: TGTGCTAGTGGTTTGGAACCTCGAAGGGTGACTGAAGCTTTCTTT.

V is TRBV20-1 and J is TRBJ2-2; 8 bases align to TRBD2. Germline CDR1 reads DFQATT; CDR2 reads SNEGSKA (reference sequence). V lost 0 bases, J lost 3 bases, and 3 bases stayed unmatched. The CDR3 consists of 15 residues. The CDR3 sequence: CSARDRTSHTGELFF. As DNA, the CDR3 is TGCAGTGCTAGAGATCGGACTAGCCACACCGGGGAGCTGTTTTTT.

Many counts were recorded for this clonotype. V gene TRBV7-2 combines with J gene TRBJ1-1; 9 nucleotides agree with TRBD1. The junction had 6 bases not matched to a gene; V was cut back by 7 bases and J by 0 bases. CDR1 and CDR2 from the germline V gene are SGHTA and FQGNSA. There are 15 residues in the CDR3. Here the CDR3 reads CASKTGGSLNTEAFF. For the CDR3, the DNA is TGTGCCAGCAAGACAGGGGGGTCCCTGAACACTGAAGCTTTCTTT.